The sequence of this T cell receptor beta chain was determined in a study of T cell responses to AZD1222 COVID-19 vaccine. Clones were sequenced by immunoSEQ multiplex PCR, and TCRdb holds only the in-frame ones, with some missing. The sample holds over 100,000 clones, roughly 90% seen once. In its sample, this clone was seen once. Deletions cut 2 bases from V and 0 bases from J, with 8 bases between. Germline CDR1 SGHDT, CDR2 YYEEEE. This CDR3 contains 14 residues. The clonotype was recovered from an adult in good health. Sequencing was performed on peripheral blood, taken on day 0 of AZD1222 vaccination. The V gene is TRBV5-6, the J gene TRBJ1-2; no reliable D call. The chain's CDR3 is CASSFGTTNYGYTF. The CDR3 nucleotides are TGTGCCAGCAGCTTTGGCACAACTAACTATGGCTACACCTTC. The entire variable domain, with the rest obtained from reference TRBV5-6 and TRBJ1-2, is as follows: DAGVTQSPTHLIKTRGQQVTLRCSPKSGHDTVSWYQQALGQGPQFIFQYYEEEERQRGNFPDRFSGHQFPNYSSELNVNALLLGDSALYLCASSFGTTNYGYTFGSGTRLTVV.